This entry is about one TCR beta chain. Its antigen is as yet unknown. This sample was included in a study of shared clonotypes between healthy human individuals. Study findings and constraints: What naive subsets generally showed was a larger estimated richness than memory subsets showed.

Assay execution proceeded at the deep level. Sequencing was performed with immunoSEQ multiplex PCR; in TCRdb, only in-frame clones are kept and a portion is missing. This table holds about 380,000 clones, approximately 97% found once. CDR3 length equals 15 residues. Germline V gives CDR1 SGHNT, CDR2 YENEEA. V lost 2 bases and J 1 base, leaving 8 bases between the germline ends. CD8 memory was a combination of CD45RO+ cells and CCR7-negative CD45RA+ TemRA cells. This receptor was taken from a young man in good health. Sequencing was performed on memory CD8+ T cells sorted from blood. Subset of the sample: CD45RO+ cells pooled with CCR7-negative TemRA cells. The chain recombines TRBV11-3 with TRBJ2-2, with a tentative D call TRBD1 (6 bases). The CDR3 region is CASSLTGQNTGELFF. Written as DNA, the CDR3 is TGTGCCAGCAGCTTAACGGGACAGAACACCGGGGAGCTGTTTTTT.